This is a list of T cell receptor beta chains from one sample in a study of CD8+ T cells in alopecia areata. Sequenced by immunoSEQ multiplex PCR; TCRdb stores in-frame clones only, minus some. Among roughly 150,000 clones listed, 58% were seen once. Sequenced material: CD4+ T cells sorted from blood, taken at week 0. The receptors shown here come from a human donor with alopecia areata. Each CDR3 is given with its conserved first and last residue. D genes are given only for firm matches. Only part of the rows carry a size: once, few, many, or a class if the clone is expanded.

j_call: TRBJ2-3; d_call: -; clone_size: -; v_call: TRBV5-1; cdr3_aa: CASSLGGFTDTQYF; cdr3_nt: TGCGCCAGCAGCTTGGGAGGATTCACAGATACGCAGTATTTT
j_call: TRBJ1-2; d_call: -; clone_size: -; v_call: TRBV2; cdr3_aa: CASSEAGGYGYTF; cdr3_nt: TGTGCCAGCAGTGAAGCAGGGGGCTATGGCTACACCTTC
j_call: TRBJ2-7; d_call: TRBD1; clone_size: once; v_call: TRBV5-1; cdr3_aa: CASSGNRGSNEQYF; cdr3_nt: TGCGCCAGCAGTGGGAACAGGGGTTCCAACGAGCAGTACTTC
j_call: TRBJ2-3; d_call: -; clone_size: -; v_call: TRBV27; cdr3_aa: CASSSRGDTQYF; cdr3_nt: TGTGCCAGCAGTTCCCGGGGAGATACGCAGTATTTT
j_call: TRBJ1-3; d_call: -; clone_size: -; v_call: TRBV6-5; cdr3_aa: CASSLAGRSGNTIYF; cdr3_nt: TGTGCCAGCAGTTTGGCGGGCCGCTCTGGAAACACCATATATTTT
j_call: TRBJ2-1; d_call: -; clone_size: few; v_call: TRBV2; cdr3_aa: CASRQDKTRYNEQFF; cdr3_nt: TGTGCCAGCAGGCAGGACAAAACAAGATACAATGAGCAGTTCTTC
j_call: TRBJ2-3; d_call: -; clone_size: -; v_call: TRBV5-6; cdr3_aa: CASSPEPGTDTQYF; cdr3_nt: TGTGCCAGCAGCCCGGAGCCCGGCACAGATACGCAGTATTTT
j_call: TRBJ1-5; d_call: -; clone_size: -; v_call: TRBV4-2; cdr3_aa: CASSQGESNQPQHF; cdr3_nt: TGTGCCAGCAGCCAAGGGGAGAGCAATCAGCCCCAGCATTTT
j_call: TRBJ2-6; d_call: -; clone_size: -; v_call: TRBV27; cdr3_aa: CASSFWPSGANVLTF; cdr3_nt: TGTGCCAGCAGTTTTTGGCCCTCTGGGGCCAACGTCCTGACTTTC
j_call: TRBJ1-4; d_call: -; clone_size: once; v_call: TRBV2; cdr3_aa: CASSYQGVIGEKLFF; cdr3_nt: TGTGCCAGCAGCTACCAGGGTGTCATAGGGGAAAAACTGTTTTTT
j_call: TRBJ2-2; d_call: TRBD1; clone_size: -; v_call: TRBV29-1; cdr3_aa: CSVSPTGVNTGELFF; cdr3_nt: TGCAGCGTTAGCCCGACAGGGGTGAACACCGGGGAGCTGTTTTTT
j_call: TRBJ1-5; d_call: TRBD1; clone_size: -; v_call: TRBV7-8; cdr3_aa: CASSSYRGLGQPQHF; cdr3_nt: TGTGCCAGCAGCAGCTACAGGGGATTGGGCCAGCCCCAGCATTTT
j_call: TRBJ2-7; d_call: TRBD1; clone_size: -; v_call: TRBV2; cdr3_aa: CASRDRGYEQYF; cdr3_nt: TGTGCCAGCCGGGACAGGGGTTACGAGCAGTACTTC